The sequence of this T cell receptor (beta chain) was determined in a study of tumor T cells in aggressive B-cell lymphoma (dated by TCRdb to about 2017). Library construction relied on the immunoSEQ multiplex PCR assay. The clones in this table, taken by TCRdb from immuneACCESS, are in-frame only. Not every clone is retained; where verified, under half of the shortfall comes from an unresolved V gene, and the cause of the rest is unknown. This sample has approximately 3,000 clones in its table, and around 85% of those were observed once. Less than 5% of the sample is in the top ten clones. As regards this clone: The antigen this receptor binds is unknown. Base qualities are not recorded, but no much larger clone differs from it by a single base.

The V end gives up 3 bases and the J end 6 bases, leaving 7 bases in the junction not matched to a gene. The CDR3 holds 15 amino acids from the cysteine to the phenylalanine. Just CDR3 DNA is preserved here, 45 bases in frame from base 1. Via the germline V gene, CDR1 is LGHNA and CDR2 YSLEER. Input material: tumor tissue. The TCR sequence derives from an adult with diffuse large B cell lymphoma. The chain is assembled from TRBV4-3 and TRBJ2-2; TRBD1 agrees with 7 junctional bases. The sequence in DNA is TGCGCCAGCAGCCAGGGGACAGTTCGTCCCGGGGAGCTGTTTTTT. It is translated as CASSQGTVRPGELFF.